The rows below give T cell receptor beta chains drawn from one sample of a study of T-cell reconstitution after alpha-beta-depleted transplantation in children. Using its own MiXCR run on the PCR reads, TCRdb lists one record per CDR3 protein. The sample lists roughly 300,000 distinct CDR3 sequences, around 10% seen once, with less than 25% in the top ten. The input for sequencing was peripheral blood, taken 180 days after TCRalphabeta/CD19-depleted stem cell transplant. Every receptor here comes from a male patient aged 2 to 10 who had a stem cell transplant for chronic granulomatous disease, so the T cells may come from the graft donor. Each CDR3 is given with its conserved first and last residue.

>16|TRBV29-1
CSVEGAPDGDDYGYTF
>14|TRBV4-1
CASSQGQRDYEQYF
>15|TRBV5-4
CASSLGDRGGTEAFF
>14|TRBV2
CASSEVGLDSPLHF
>14|TRBV29-1
CSVGPNTLNQPQHF
>15|TRBV5-5
CASSRPGTGVYEQYF
>12|TRBV6-1
CASSDWAGELFF
>15|TRBV12-3/TRBV12-4
CASSFGGVYTGELFF
>13|TRBV20-1
CSAPRQRRGEQYF
>12|TRBV20-1
CSVGTGGTEAFF
>13|TRBV21-1
CASNSRGHNEQFF
>16|TRBV5-5
CASSPAAGGPSDIQYF
>15|TRBV6-4
CASSDSSGMGYEQYF
>13|TRBV29-1
CSVSTGTGGTEYF
>17|TRBV18
CASSQLVAGGHYNEQFF
>16|TRBV7-2
CASSLALLVPKNIQYF
>15|TRBV12-3/TRBV12-4
CASSPGDTYNSPLHF
>22|TRBV12-3/TRBV12-4
CASSFSGTSGLHLDSGANVLTF
>17|TRBV5-1
CASSLSERGANTGELFF
>10|TRBV10-3
CAIRSYEQYF
>15|TRBV5-1
CASSLEGQGTDTQYF
>11|TRBV29-1
CSVTNTDTQYF
>13|TRBV5-1
CASSLGTEYEQYF
>16|TRBV28
CARAGVGWQITDTQYF
>15|TRBV10-1
CASSRGGSGANVLTF
>15|TRBV20-1
CSAGLGRGLLNEQFF
>12|TRBV20-1
CSAGLAGGGEFF
>15|TRBV20-1
CSARDRRGWIYGYTF
>15|TRBV5-1
CASSLAWQGTHEQYF
>16|TRBV20-1
CSARDPGPEGIQPQHF
>15|TRBV7-9
CASRGPGQANYEQYF